Shown below are 20 T cell receptor beta chains from a single sample sequenced in a study of control samples from healthy donors and cancer patients. Profiling relied on immunoSEQ multiplex PCR, and the TCRdb table lists in-frame clones only, not all of them. The profile shows 120,000 or so clones, about nine tenths of them singletons. The source material was blood. Receptor source: a man in his forties or fifties in good health.

The chain combines TRBV24-1 with TRBJ2-1; D is possibly TRBD1 (7 bases). Per the germline V gene, CDR1 is KGHDR and CDR2 is SFDVKD. CDR3 length: 15 residues. V was pared by 7 bases and J by 5 bases, with 17 bases between. The CDR3 spells CATREGAGQDNEQFF. The CDR3 DNA reads TGTGCCACCAGAGAGGGGGCGGGGCAAGACAATGAGCAGTTCTTC.

V and J are TRBV5-8 and TRBJ1-6, with D hard to call. The germline V and J ends were trimmed by 0 bases and 4 bases, with 8 bases remaining between them. The CDR3 runs to 15 residues. CDR1 and CDR2 (germline): SGHTS, YDEGEE. The CDR3 DNA is TGTGCCAGCAGCTTGGCTCAGATTTATAATTCACCCCTCCACTTT. Residues: CASSLAQIYNSPLHF.

The chain is built from TRBV9 and TRBJ2-2; TRBD1 matches at 10 bases. Germline V gene data show CDR1 as SGDLS and CDR2 as YYNGEE. V was pared by 3 bases and J by 7 bases, with 6 bases of the junction left unmatched. This CDR3 region has 15 residues. Here the CDR3 reads CASSEGQGSGGELFF. As DNA, the CDR3 is TGTGCCAGCAGCGAGGGACAGGGGTCCGGCGGGGAGCTGTTTTTT.

This chain links TRBV14 with TRBJ1-4; possible D gene TRBD1, 5 bases. CDR1 is SGHDN, CDR2 FVKESK, per germline. CDR3 length equals 15 residues. V was clipped by 5 bases and J by 0 bases, with 10 bases between them. CDR3 sequence: CASSSYRTTNEKLFF. The DNA for the CDR3 is TGTGCCAGCAGCTCATACAGGACAACTAATGAAAAACTGTTTTTT.

The rearrangement links TRBV19 to TRBJ1-5, with D maybe TRBD1 (5 bases). CDR3 length: 14 amino acids. Germline CDR1 is LNHDA and CDR2 is SQIVND (reference sequence). V was clipped by 3 bases and J by 6 bases, with 12 bases between them. The CDR3 region is CASSMGQVGQPQHF. As DNA, the CDR3 is TGTGCCAGTAGTATGGGGCAGGTCGGTCAGCCCCAGCATTTT. The variable domain in full, with the rest retrieved from reference TRBV19 and TRBJ1-5, is DGGITQSPKYLFRKEGQNVTLSCEQNLNHDAMYWYRQDPGQGLRLIYYSQIVNDFQKGDIAEGYSVSREKKESFPLTVTSAQKNPTAFYLCASSMGQVGQPQHFGDGTRLSIL.

The V and J genes are TRBV6-4 and TRBJ2-1, with D possibly being TRBD1 (6 bases). Trimming left V 6 bases short and J 9 bases short, with 15 bases between. The CDR3 is 13 residues long. In germline, CDR1 is MRHNA, CDR2 SNTAGT. CDR3 bases: TGTGCCAGCAGGGGGGCAGGGAGAGGTGAGCAGTTCTTC. Translation gives CASRGAGRGEQFF.

This chain connects TRBV5-6 to TRBJ1-5, with a possible D match to TRBD1 (5 bases). The ends were cut back, 2 bases at V and 3 bases at J, with 9 bases in the middle. The CDR3 runs to 14 residues. Germline V gives CDR1 SGHDT, CDR2 YYEEEE. CDR3 region: CASSFRQFNQPQHF. Written as DNA, the CDR3 is TGTGCCAGCAGCTTTAGACAGTTCAATCAGCCCCAGCATTTT.

The genes are TRBV4-2 and TRBJ2-1; D is perhaps TRBD1 (6 bases). V gave up 7 bases and J gave up 4 bases, with 11 bases separating them. CDR1 LGHNA and CDR2 YNFKEQ come from the germline V gene. The CDR3 length is 13 residues. The CDR3 protein is CASNSQGYNEQFF. Here the CDR3 DNA reads TGTGCCAGCAACTCACAGGGATACAATGAGCAGTTCTTC.

This chain uses TRBV18 with TRBJ2-6; D gene uncertain. Germline-derived CDR1 and CDR2 are KGHSH and LQKENI. V lost 2 bases, J lost 2 bases, and 4 bases lay in between. The CDR3 is 14 amino acids. The CDR3: CASSPGAGANVLTF. CDR3 coding DNA: TGTGCCAGCTCACCAGGGGCTGGGGCCAACGTCCTGACTTTC. The full variable domain, rest sourced from reference TRBV18 and TRBJ2-6, is NAGVMQNPRHLVRRRGQEARLRCSPMKGHSHVYWYRQLPEEGLKFMVYLQKENIIDESGMPKERFSAEFPKEGPSILRIQQVVRGDSAAYFCASSPGAGANVLTFGAGSRLTVL.

This clone was seen a single time. The V and J genes are TRBV24-1 and TRBJ2-3; a weak D match, TRBD2 (7 bases). This CDR3 is built from 15 residues. With 1 base removed from V and 5 bases from J, the gap between germline ends came to 12 bases. Germline CDR1 and CDR2: KGHDR and SFDVKD. The CDR3 DNA is TGTGCCACCAGTGATTTACAGGGAGGGAAAGATACGCAGTATTTT. Translation gives CATSDLQGGKDTQYF.

This rearrangement joins TRBV10-3 to TRBJ1-3; D remains ambiguous. Germline CDR1 reads ENHRY; CDR2 reads SYGVKD. The V gene lost 10 bases and the J gene lost 0 bases, with 4 bases spanning the gap. This CDR3 is built from 11 residues. CDR3 DNA sequence: TGTGCCACGACCTCTGGAAACACCATATATTTT. Its protein is CATTSGNTIYF.

The chain links TRBV5-4 to TRBJ1-2; TRBD1 aligns across 9 bases. Germline V lookup: CDR1 SGHNT, CDR2 YYREEE (reference sequence). J gave up 8 bases and V 3 bases, and 5 bases lay outside the gene matches. The length of the CDR3 is 13 residues. CDR3 protein: CASSWDRDQGYTF. The CDR3 DNA follows: TGTGCCAGCAGCTGGGACAGGGATCAGGGCTACACCTTC. Based on the CDR3 plus reference TRBV5-4 and TRBJ1-2, the full variable domain is ETGVTQSPTHLIKTRGQQVTLRCSSQSGHNTVSWYQQALGQGPQFIFQYYREEENGRGNFPPRFSGLQFPNYSSELNVNALELDDSALYLCASSWDRDQGYTFGSGTRLTVV.

The rearrangement joins TRBV6-6 to TRBJ1-2, with unresolved D. CDR1 is MNHNY and CDR2 is SVGAGI in the germline V gene (reference sequence). This CDR3 region has 12 residues. Between the trimmed V and J ends, which lost 7 bases and 4 bases, there was a span of 10 bases. CDR3 coding DNA: TGTGCCAGCACCCCCTGGACCTATGGCTACACCTTC. The encoded protein is CASTPWTYGYTF.

The CDR3 here is CASSATGSSYNEQFF. For the CDR3, the DNA is TGTGCCAGCAGCGCCACAGGGAGCTCCTACAATGAGCAGTTCTTC. J is TRBJ2-1 and V is TRBV7-8; possible D gene TRBD1, 6 bases. Trimming removed 5 bases from V and 0 bases from J, with 11 bases in between. Germline V gene lookup returns CDR1 SGHVS and CDR2 FQNEAQ. The CDR3 is 15 amino acids.

The chain uses TRBV24-1 and TRBJ2-3; D unclear. From germline, CDR1 is KGHDR and CDR2 SFDVKD. The germline V and J ends were trimmed by 0 bases and 1 base, with 4 bases remaining between them. This CDR3 region has 14 residues. The CDR3 is CATSDLAGTDTQYF. The CDR3 DNA is TGTGCCACCAGTGATTTGGCGGGCACAGATACGCAGTATTTT.

The V gene is TRBV19, the J gene TRBJ2-4; 9 bases match TRBD2. This CDR3 spans 20 amino acids. CDR1 LNHDA and CDR2 SQIVND come from the germline V gene (reference sequence). J was trimmed by 0 bases and V by 3 bases; bases with no gene match: 15. This chain's CDR3 is CASSIPPQRGAAIAKNIQYF. In nucleotides, the CDR3 is TGTGCCAGTAGTATCCCGCCCCAGCGGGGGGCCGCAATAGCCAAAAACATTCAGTACTTC.

V usage is TRBV6-5 and J usage is TRBJ1-2; 7 bases are a match to TRBD1. Trimming removed 10 bases from V and 0 bases from J; junction bases left unmatched: 11. This CDR3 has 15 amino acids. CDR1 is MNHEY and CDR2 is SVGAGI in the germline V gene. CDR3 sequence (DNA): TGTGCCACGCACAGGGAGGGGGCCTCTAACTATGGCTACACCTTC. Protein sequence: CATHREGASNYGYTF.

The chain employs TRBV7-9 and TRBJ1-5; perhaps TRBD1 as D (5 bases). Trimming shortened V by 5 bases and J by 5 bases, and 16 bases separated the two germline ends. The CDR3 is 15 residues long. CDR1 is SEHNR and CDR2 is FQNEAQ in the germline V gene (reference sequence). The CDR3 DNA is TGTGCCAGCAGCCCCGGGACGGGGAGAGATCAGCCCCAGCATTTT. Amino acid sequence: CASSPGTGRDQPQHF.

This clone showed up just once. The rearrangement uses TRBV6-5 and TRBJ2-1; tentative D call: TRBD1 (5 bases). The CDR3 sequence is 11 residues long. Trimming pared 10 bases from V and 2 bases from J, leaving 6 bases between. Germline V CDR1 and CDR2: MNHEY, SVGAGI. CDR3 sequence: CATRAYNEQFF. In DNA form, the CDR3 reads TGTGCCACCAGGGCCTACAATGAGCAGTTCTTC.

Here the CDR3 reads CASSINLGTVTEAFF. The CDR3, as DNA: TGTGCCAGTAGTATAAATCTCGGGACAGTCACTGAAGCTTTCTTT. The chain couples TRBV19 to TRBJ1-1; 7 bases line up with TRBD1. The CDR3 totals 15 residues. The V gene's germline CDR1 is LNHDA and CDR2 SQIVND (reference sequence). The J segment lost 4 bases and the V segment lost 2 bases, leaving 7 bases of the junction unmatched.